Listed below are T cell receptor beta chains from one sample, sequenced in a study of metastatic and nonmetastatic thyroid tumors. TCRdb ran MiXCR on the PCR reads. Of more than 15,000 clones in the sample, 30% to 40% were seen once. Material: blood. These receptors were obtained from a female donor with papillary thyroid cancer or a benign thyroid nodule (not recorded which). Some clones in this sample may be carry-over from other donors' samples. CDR3s include the opening cysteine and the closing phenylalanine or tryptophan. The order of the fields is V gene, CDR3 length, J gene, clone size, CDR3 protein. Some rows have no size entry. The others give once, few or many, or a class for an expanded clone.

v_call: TRBV6-2/TRBV6-3; cdr3_length: 14; j_call: TRBJ2-7; clone_size: NA; cdr3_aa: CASSYSLGFHEQYF
v_call: TRBV5-4; cdr3_length: 15; j_call: TRBJ1-4; clone_size: many; cdr3_aa: CASSSNRGIDEKLFF
v_call: TRBV12-3/TRBV12-4; cdr3_length: 15; j_call: TRBJ1-2; clone_size: few; cdr3_aa: CASSPRTGGYDGYTF
v_call: TRBV18; cdr3_length: 20; j_call: TRBJ2-1; clone_size: many; cdr3_aa: CASSPPGVGTSGGQYNEQFF
v_call: TRBV10-3; cdr3_length: 13; j_call: TRBJ1-1; clone_size: many; cdr3_aa: CAISQGAVAEAFF
v_call: TRBV28; cdr3_length: 13; j_call: TRBJ2-1; clone_size: NA; cdr3_aa: CASSLSSMDRGFF
v_call: TRBV10-2; cdr3_length: 13; j_call: TRBJ2-2; clone_size: few; cdr3_aa: CASSEFPTGELFF
v_call: TRBV2; cdr3_length: 16; j_call: TRBJ2-7; clone_size: few; cdr3_aa: CASTYMGLATLGNQYF
v_call: TRBV11-2; cdr3_length: 15; j_call: TRBJ2-5; clone_size: many; cdr3_aa: CASSLARGGKETQYF
v_call: TRBV2; cdr3_length: 14; j_call: TRBJ2-1; clone_size: many; cdr3_aa: CASTLTLTYNEQFF
v_call: TRBV6-1; cdr3_length: 14; j_call: TRBJ2-5; clone_size: many; cdr3_aa: CASMGQGNKETQYF
v_call: TRBV20-1; cdr3_length: 13; j_call: TRBJ2-3; clone_size: many; cdr3_aa: CSARGPRTDTQYF
v_call: TRBV4-1; cdr3_length: 19; j_call: TRBJ1-3; clone_size: many; cdr3_aa: CASSQDGAGTLHSGNTIYF
v_call: TRBV2; cdr3_length: 18; j_call: TRBJ2-7; clone_size: medium-sized; cdr3_aa: CASSEEKASIGFSYEQYF
v_call: TRBV6-2/TRBV6-3; cdr3_length: 18; j_call: TRBJ2-2; clone_size: NA; cdr3_aa: CASSPRVGGGGPTGELFF
v_call: TRBV27; cdr3_length: 13; j_call: TRBJ1-6; clone_size: medium-sized; cdr3_aa: CASSSTGASPLHF